The rows below give T cell receptor beta chains drawn from one sample of a study of cytomegalovirus exposure and HLA in healthy donors. Only in-frame clones appear in the TCRdb table, and some are missing; sequencing was by immunoSEQ multiplex PCR. The data show some 120,000 clones, about 70% seen once. Sequences were obtained from PBMCs. Receptors were obtained from a woman in her forties in good health and CMV-seropositive. Both conserved end residues are part of each CDR3. The D gene is left open where the match is weak. Clone size is given for some rows only: seen once, a few or many times, or a class if the clone is expanded.

>TRBJ2-1|TRBD2|-|TRBV12-5
CASGYSGNWGTSGQNEQFF
TGTGCTAGTGGTTACAGTGGCAATTGGGGGACTAGCGGTCAAAATGAGCAGTTCTTC
>TRBJ1-1|-|-|TRBV5-1
CASSLTGLNAGLNTEAFF
TGCGCCAGCAGCTTGACAGGGCTCAACGCGGGCTTGAACACTGAAGCTTTCTTT
>TRBJ2-7|-|-|TRBV7-2
CASSLGAGRREQYF
TGTGCCAGCAGCTTGGGTGCGGGTAGGCGCGAGCAGTACTTC
>TRBJ1-5|TRBD1|-|TRBV4-1
CASSQDRTGTNQPQHF
TGCGCCAGCAGCCAAGACCGGACAGGAACCAATCAGCCCCAGCATTTT
>TRBJ2-1|TRBD2|-|TRBV7-2
CASSLGLAGYNEQFF
TGTGCCAGCAGCTTAGGGCTAGCGGGCTACAATGAGCAGTTCTTC
>TRBJ2-2|TRBD2|-|TRBV6-6
CASSREDGGELFF
TGTGCCAGCAGCCGGGAGGACGGCGGGGAGCTGTTTTTT
>TRBJ2-1|TRBD2|-|TRBV4-2
CASSQEPGLGHEQFF
TGTGCCAGCAGCCAAGAGCCGGGACTAGGACATGAGCAGTTCTTC
>TRBJ1-1|-|few|TRBV28
CASSSLIPPGTEAFF
TGTGCCAGCAGTTCACTAATTCCTCCTGGCACTGAAGCTTTCTTT
>TRBJ2-3|TRBD2|-|TRBV14
CASSQDSGRGTQYF
TGTGCCAGCAGCCAAGATAGCGGGAGGGGTACGCAGTATTTT
>TRBJ2-1|-|-|TRBV7-7
CASSPRPGGIYNEQFF
TGTGCTAGCAGCCCGCGGCCGGGCGGGATTTACAATGAGCAGTTCTTC
>TRBJ1-2|-|-|TRBV6-6
CASSFPGEVYGYTF
TGTGCCAGCAGTTTCCCGGGGGAGGTCTATGGCTACACCTTC
>TRBJ2-1|TRBD2|-|TRBV5-1
CASSLLAGAYNEQFF
TGCGCCAGCAGCTTGTTAGCGGGGGCCTACAATGAGCAGTTCTTC
>TRBJ1-2|-|-|TRBV7-2
CASSLEIGANGYTF
TGTGCCAGCAGCTTAGAGATAGGGGCTAATGGCTACACCTTC
>TRBJ2-3|TRBD2|-|TRBV7-9
CASSSTSERERGDTQYF
TGTGCCAGCAGCTCCACATCCGAGCGGGAGCGAGGAGATACGCAGTATTTT
>TRBJ1-2|-|-|TRBV6-6
CASSYSFGVGFDGYTF
TGTGCCAGCAGTTACTCATTCGGGGTAGGGTTCGATGGCTACACCTTC
>TRBJ1-1|-|once|TRBV6-5
CASSYSRGGTEAFF
TGTGCCAGCAGTTACTCGAGGGGGGGCACTGAAGCTTTCTTT
>TRBJ1-2|-|-|TRBV28
CASSLGANNYGYTF
TGTGCCAGCAGTTTAGGGGCAAATAACTATGGCTACACCTTC
>TRBJ1-2|-|-|TRBV28
CASSSGGNYGYTF
TGTGCCAGCAGTTCGGGAGGAAACTATGGCTACACCTTC
>TRBJ2-1|-|-|TRBV7-2
CASSLGLAANEQFF
TGTGCCAGCAGCTTAGGGCTAGCTGCCAATGAGCAGTTCTTC
>TRBJ2-7|-|-|TRBV15
CATSRDLTVNTYEQYF
TGTGCCACCAGCAGAGATCTGACAGTCAACACCTACGAGCAGTACTTC
>TRBJ2-3|TRBD1|-|TRBV7-8
CASSPNDRGTDTQYF
TGTGCCAGCAGCCCGAATGACAGGGGCACAGATACGCAGTATTTT
>TRBJ2-1|TRBD2|-|TRBV10-3
CAIRKTSGEALNEQFF
TGTGCCATCAGGAAGACTAGCGGGGAGGCCCTCAATGAGCAGTTCTTC
>TRBJ1-1|-|-|TRBV6-4
CASTPGHGRGDTEAFF
TGTGCCAGCACTCCGGGACACGGGCGTGGAGACACTGAAGCTTTCTTT
>TRBJ1-1|-|few|TRBV19
CASSKQGTRRTEAFF
TGTGCCAGTAGTAAGCAGGGGACGAGGAGAACTGAAGCTTTCTTT
>TRBJ1-1|-|-|TRBV2
CASRTQGYTEAFF
TGTGCCAGCAGGACTCAGGGGTACACTGAAGCTTTCTTT
>TRBJ1-3|-|-|TRBV28
CASSWFRGAAGNTIYF
TGTGCCAGCAGTTGGTTTCGGGGGGCGGCTGGAAACACCATATATTTT
>TRBJ2-7|-|-|TRBV28
CASSFERHYSYEQYF
TGTGCCAGCAGCTTTGAGAGGCACTACTCCTACGAGCAGTACTTC
>TRBJ2-3|TRBD2|-|TRBV4-1
CASSQDLSGGADTQYF
TGCGCCAGCAGCCAAGATCTAAGCGGGGGGGCCGATACGCAGTATTTT
>TRBJ2-3|TRBD2|-|TRBV28
CASSQASGGSTSTDTQYF
TGTGCCAGCAGCCAAGCTAGCGGGGGATCTACTAGCACAGATACGCAGTATTTT
>TRBJ1-1|TRBD1|few|TRBV19
CASNSDRVSTEAFF
TGTGCCAGCAATTCCGACAGGGTGTCCACTGAAGCTTTCTTT
>TRBJ1-2|-|-|TRBV30
CAGSVPRIGGRYGYTF
TGTGCCGGTAGTGTCCCTAGGATCGGGGGACGCTATGGCTACACCTTC